The entry below describes one T cell receptor (beta chain). The antigen remains unidentified. The time point was: pre-treatment sample, taken before nivolumab and TIL therapy. Most excised metastases sampled were pleural nodules or supraclavicular lymph nodes. The sample belongs to a study of TIL therapy for anti-PD-1-resistant metastatic lung cancer. Findings and caveats of the study: This highly selected cohort may not generalize to typical lung cancer patients.

The libraries were made with immunoSEQ v3. TCRdb's table, derived via immunoSEQ multiplex PCR, lists solely in-frame clones and lacks some. In the table there are about 50,000 clones, roughly 70% of which are singletons. V was cut by 6 bases and J by 2 bases, with 16 bases left in between. The CDR3 covers 15 residues. The germline gives CDR1 LNHDA, CDR2 SQIVND (reference sequence). The source was tumor tissue, collected at baseline. The TCR was taken from a person aged 25 to 85 with non-small cell lung cancer. This chain uses TRBV19 with TRBJ1-2; a possible D gene is TRBD1 (5 bases). The CDR3 reads CASSRSGGQNYGYTF. The CDR3 bases are TGTGCCAGTAGCCGATCCGGGGGTCAAAACTATGGCTACACCTTC.